Each of the 10 T cell receptor beta chains below was sequenced from the same sample in a study of shared clonotypes between healthy human individuals. As defined, naive CD8 cells were CD45RO-negative and positively selected for CCR7, with terminally differentiated effector memory CD45RA+ cells excluded. The table came from immunoSEQ multiplex PCR; TCRdb's copy has only in-frame clones and leaves some out. This table has roughly 1,800,000 clones, just under 95% appearing once. The source material was naive CD8+ T cells sorted from blood. The receptors were sampled from a man younger than 30 in good health.

This chain uses TRBV5-6 with TRBJ1-2; 7 nucleotides line up with TRBD1. CDR3 length: 15 amino acids. The germline V gene encodes CDR1 SGHDT and CDR2 YYEEEE. Trimming took 0 bases from V and 4 from J; bases not matched to a gene: 6. CDR3 sequence reads: CASSLARQGTYGYTF. Here the CDR3 DNA reads TGTGCCAGCAGCTTGGCCCGACAGGGAACCTATGGCTACACCTTC.

This sequence joins TRBV2 and TRBJ2-2; a possible D gene is TRBD1 (5 bases). The V gene's germline CDR1 is SNHLY and CDR2 FYNNEI. The CDR3 has 15 amino acids. Trimming left V 6 bases short and J 6 bases short, with 17 bases between. The DNA of the CDR3 is TGTGCCAGCAGGGACAAGGTTCTTTTGGCCGGGGAGCTGTTTTTT. Encoded protein: CASRDKVLLAGELFF.

The chain is built from TRBV10-2 and TRBJ2-3; D might be TRBD2 (5 bases). Germline CDR1 WSHSY, CDR2 SAAADI. The CDR3 consists of 13 residues. The V end lost 7 bases, the J end lost 2 bases, and 10 bases lay between the germline ends. CDR3 protein: CASMEENTDTQYF. CDR3 coding DNA: TGCGCCAGCATGGAGGAAAACACAGATACGCAGTATTTT.

The chain links TRBV7-9 to TRBJ2-7, with TRBD2 identical over 9 bases. The CDR3 runs to 14 residues. Germline CDR1 reads SEHNR; CDR2 reads FQNEAQ (reference sequence). V lost 5 bases to trimming and J lost 4 bases; unmatched junction nucleotides: 6. The CDR3 DNA sequence: TGTGCCAGCAGCGCCCGGACTAGCGATTACGAGCAGTACTTC. It translates to CASSARTSDYEQYF.

This rearrangement joins TRBV12-5 to TRBJ2-1; no clear D gene. The CDR3 contains 12 residues. V was pared by 3 bases and J by 8 bases, with 8 bases between. The germline V gene encodes CDR1 LGHNT and CDR2 FRNRAP. The CDR3 sequence is CASGFPGYEQFF. The CDR3 DNA reads as TGTGCTAGTGGTTTTCCGGGCTATGAGCAGTTCTTC. Together with reference TRBV12-5 and TRBJ2-1, the CDR3 gives the full variable domain: DARVTQTPRHKVTEMGQEVTMRCQPILGHNTVFWYRQTMMQGLELLAYFRNRAPLDDSGMPKDRFSAEMPDATLATLKIQPSEPRDSAVYFCASGFPGYEQFFGPGTRLTVL.

This sequence joins TRBV4-1 and TRBJ2-2; 7 nucleotides agree with TRBD1. The CDR3 runs to 16 residues. J was trimmed by 2 bases and V by 3 bases; bases with no gene match: 6. CDR1 and CDR2 (germline): MGHRA, YSYEKL. Here the CDR3 DNA reads TGCGCCAGCAGCCACGTCGGGACAGTCAACACCGGGGAGCTGTTTTTT. It yields the protein CASSHVGTVNTGELFF.

The chain couples TRBV28 to TRBJ1-2, with D possibly TRBD1 on 5 matching bases. This CDR3 comprises 11 residues. V lost 10 bases, J lost 7 bases, and 13 bases lay in between. Germline CDR1 and CDR2: MDHEN and SYDVKM. This chain's CDR3 is CATLDMGGYTF. The CDR3 DNA is TGTGCCACCTTGGACATGGGTGGCTACACCTTC.

This clone was seen a single time. The chain links TRBV29-1 to TRBJ1-4, with D perhaps matching TRBD1 (5 bases). Germline V gene sequence: CDR1 SQVTM, CDR2 ANQGSEA. Trimming removed 7 bases from V and 8 bases from J, with 14 bases in between. This CDR3 comprises 12 residues. In DNA, the CDR3 is TGCAGCGCAGGTTTGGGGGACGAAAAACTGTTTTTT. This codes for CSAGLGDEKLFF.

This sequence joins TRBV27 and TRBJ2-2; D may be TRBD2 (5 bases). Per the germline V gene, CDR1 is MNHEY and CDR2 is SMNVEV (reference sequence). CDR3 length equals 16 residues. The germline V and J ends were trimmed by 4 bases and 0 bases, with 12 bases remaining between them. The CDR3 protein is CASSSTGVTNTGELFF. The CDR3 nucleotides are TGTGCCAGCAGTTCTACCGGGGTAACGAACACCGGGGAGCTGTTTTTT.

The chain employs TRBV27 and TRBJ1-2, with TRBD1 matching 7 bases. The CDR3 has 16 residues. J gave up 2 bases and V 5 bases, and 11 bases lay outside the gene matches. Germline V CDR1 and CDR2: MNHEY, SMNVEV (reference sequence). The CDR3: CASSPSFLQGNYGYTF. CDR3 in DNA: TGTGCCAGCAGTCCCTCCTTCCTACAGGGGAACTATGGCTACACCTTC.